This T cell receptor beta chain derives from a study of blood T cell repertoires in COVID-19. The CDR3 runs to 13 residues. Per the germline V gene, CDR1 is SQVTM and CDR2 is ANQGSEA. V was trimmed by 1 base and J by 6 bases, leaving 12 bases between them. The assay was immunoSEQ multiplex PCR, and TCRdb's table has in-frame clones only and misses some. The sample contains about 53,000 clones, around four fifths of which appear only once. The chain couples TRBV29-1 to TRBJ1-1; maybe TRBD1 (5 bases). Sequencing was done on a sample of peripheral blood. This receptor was identified in a human donor in a cohort sampled during active COVID-19. CDR3 residues: CSVEGALGAEAFF. In DNA form, the CDR3 reads TGCAGCGTTGAAGGAGCATTAGGGGCTGAAGCTTTCTTT.